Below, one TCR beta chain is given with its context. What antigen it recognizes has not been identified. The input lacks base qualities; no much larger clone sits a single base away. Each PCR received spiked-in synthetic TCR analog templates so that absolute template abundance could be estimated from read counts. The immunoSEQ assay used bias-controlled V and J gene primers to amplify TCRbeta CDR3 regions from genomic DNA. Sequencing of rearranged TCRbeta segments was done at approximately 20X coverage. The authors' analysis ran thus. Sequencing errors were corrected by clustering, and CDR3s were annotated against IMGT so that V, D and J genes could be assigned. Only productive TCRbeta rearrangements were used in downstream analyses, excluding out-of-frame or stop-codon sequences. Clonality was computed as one minus Shannon entropy normalized by the log of the number of unique productive sequences. Clones differing between time points or between blood and tumor were identified by Fisher's exact test with Benjamini-Hochberg correction at adjusted p below 0.01. TCRdb re-hosts the immuneACCESS table, in-frame sequences only. Its copies lack some clones; in the studies checked, an unresolved V gene accounts for under half of them, and the cause for the rest is not known. V, J and clone size are those of that table, while D and trimming were read from the DNA. This sample has 49,000 or so clones in its table, and roughly 78% of those were observed once. Clones ranked in the top ten supply 10% of the sample.

Its CDR3 holds 14 amino acids, cysteine through phenylalanine. CDR3 DNA is the only sequence kept; it has 42 bases, read in frame from the first base. V loses 4 bases at its end and J loses 7 bases; junction bases beyond the gene matches: 3. CDR1 and CDR2 (SNHLY, FYNNEI) derive from the germline V gene. The sample belongs to a study of PD-L1 blockade in urothelial cancer (dated by TCRdb to about 2017). About the study as a whole: All patients started therapy around 2014 and received atezolizumab 1,200 mg intravenously every 3 weeks. About 85% of the 29 patients were males with bladder-origin urothelial cancer, and about 65% of the roughly 30 reported a prior smoking history. An ECOG performance status of 0 or 1 was recorded for the patients, and 0 to 3 prior chemotherapy regimens had been received by the patients. Blood samples were analyzed at two time points: 3 weeks after treatment start (second dose) and 6 weeks after treatment start. A median of roughly 140,000 T cells and some 82,000 unique TCRs was obtained from blood samples, and a median clonality of approximately 0.08 was observed. The study, an exploratory multi-omic analysis, examined somatic, immune and clinical correlates of response to PD-L1 blockade with atezolizumab in urothelial cancer. Pretreatment tumor samples, along with matched peripheral blood serially collected before and after atezolizumab treatment, were subjected to TCR sequencing. Progression-free survival longer than 6 months counted as durable clinical benefit, and TCR features were additionally tested against both progression-free and overall survival. In the same patients, whole exome sequencing and RNA sequencing of pretreatment tumors were performed in addition to TCR sequencing. Fewer than ten patients reached durable clinical benefit, while some 19 patients did not. Pretreatment blood TCR-seq was available for around 29 patients, at least one posttreatment blood collection was obtained for 24 patients, and tumor TCR-seq was available for 24 patients.

General findings and caveats noted by the study authors: Patients with durable benefit showed greater expansion of tumor-associated TCR clones in peripheral blood 3 weeks after starting treatment (n ≈ 23, p = 0.022). Small sample size (n of about 30) and many exploratory analyses mean the results are intended to be hypothesis-generating. Improved progression-free and overall survival was associated with having pretreatment peripheral blood TCR clonality below the median.

The sample's time point label, in plain terms: pretreatment peripheral blood. A cohort of about 31 patients with locally advanced or metastatic urothelial carcinoma, treated at Memorial Sloan Kettering on a trial protocol, was included. Peripheral blood mononuclear cells were collected pretreatment and during treatment, with between 1 and 8 total time points per patient. The Qiagen DNeasy Blood extraction kit was used to purify genomic DNA from total PBMCs and from tumor samples. Collected pretreatment and during treatment, PBMCs were isolated and stored as previously described. Sample: PBMCs, taken around atezolizumab (anti-PD-L1) treatment. This receptor was identified in a man in his 70s with urothelial cancer. The chain links TRBV2 with TRBJ2-2; 10 middle bases align to TRBD2. The encoded CDR3 is CASSAGLAVGELFF. Read as DNA, the sequence is TGTGCCAGCAGTGCCGGACTAGCGGTCGGGGAGCTGTTTTTT.